This T cell receptor (beta chain) is drawn from a study of cytomegalovirus exposure and HLA in healthy donors. General study points: Researchers left out some V segments, among them TRBV6-2 and TRBV6-3, as indistinguishable.

From germline, CDR1 is MNHNS and CDR2 SASEGT. The CDR3 length is 11 residues. The V end was cut by 7 bases, the J end by 4 bases, with 7 bases between. This clone was observed once. The antigen is not known. PCR primers comprised 60 Vbeta and 13 Jbeta primers. Authors' processing steps: The authors later counted 65 million to 80 million unique TCR beta chains, some 12 million of them shared. Only in-frame clones appear in the TCRdb table, and some are missing; sequencing was by immunoSEQ multiplex PCR. That table supplies the V and J calls and clone size; D and trimming were determined from the DNA. The sample yields 200,000 to 250,000 clones, over 65% seen once.

The clonotype was recovered from a middle-aged man in good health and CMV-seronegative. The chain has TRBV6-1 and TRBJ2-5; D call uncertain. Sequences were obtained from PBMCs. The CDR3 is CASTVVETQYF. Here the CDR3 DNA reads TGTGCCAGCACGGTGGTAGAGACCCAGTACTTC.